Below, one T cell receptor beta chain is given with its context. It lacks a known antigen. Base qualities are not recorded, but no much larger clone differs from it by a single base. Whole blood was collected in K2EDTA tubes by collaborating institutions according to the institutions' own protocols. Collaborator samples were shipped for TCRbeta analysis as frozen whole blood, isolated PBMCs, or DNA extracted from either sample type. The CDR3 sequence holds 15 residues, the cysteine and phenylalanine included. Only the CDR3 DNA is retained, 45 bases long and in frame from the first base. The V and J ends are trimmed by 4 bases and 5 bases, leaving 18 bases between them. Taken from the germline V gene, the CDR1 and CDR2 loops are SGHRS and YFSETQ. TCRbeta CDR3 regions were amplified from genomic DNA by means of the immunoSEQ Assay, a bias-controlled multiplex PCR. As for how the authors treated the data: Nucleated cell counts per sample were estimated from amplification of reference gene primers within the assay. To quantify the absolute abundance of each unique TCRbeta CDR3 rearrangement, sequence reads were collapsed and filtered. Productive Simpson clonality was computed per sample as the square root of Simpson's diversity index over productive rearrangements. Here the immuneACCESS table is served through TCRdb, limited to in-frame sequences with V and J called. Missing clones are a known gap in these copies; in checked studies unresolved V genes cover under half, and the rest lacks a known reason. The DNA gave D and trimming, while V, J and clone size come from that table. The sample table contains about 190,000 clones; only one count was recorded for 60% to 80% of them. Jointly, the top ten make up 17% of the sample.

This entry comes from a study of blood T cell repertoires in COVID-19 (dated by TCRdb to 2018 to 2021). As for the study more broadly: Collaborator samples came from the United States, Italy and Spain and covered acute and convalescent phases of COVID-19. The prospective study material was composed of cDNA or gDNA derived from T cells, B-cell-depleted T cells, or PBMCs. Deeply sampled blood TCRbeta repertoires from subjects exposed to, actively infected with, or recovered from COVID-19 were included in the dataset. The repertoires were made available in a free public database intended to serve as a resource for research on the immune response to SARS-CoV-2. The samples were drawn from the first 160 participants of the ongoing ImmuneRACE study and from 950 to 1,500 subjects provided by 6 global collaborators. A de-identified subject ID, COVID-19 status, age in years and sex were almost always included in the sample metadata. HLA class I and class II types, where available, came from metadata supplied by the sample provider rather than from assay-based typing. What the authors observed across the whole study: Clinical and demographic metadata were provided uncurated, with the amount varying by source and participant.

This receptor was obtained from a man aged 55 to 69 with active or convalescent COVID-19. The receptor chain draws on TRBV5-1 and TRBJ2-5, and perhaps TRBD2 as D gene, on 5 matching bases. Sequencing was carried out using peripheral blood. Read as DNA, the sequence is TGCGCCAGCAGCCAGATGGGAGCGGTTTCGGAGACCCAGTACTTC. Its translation reads: CASSQMGAVSETQYF.